These 14 T cell receptor beta chains were sequenced from one sample in a study of blood T cells in healthy people across ages. PCR was performed a second time for about 7 to 11 cycles using a sample-barcoded 5' primer and a J-beta primer mix. TCRdb reprocessed the 5' RACE reads with MiXCR, giving one entry per CDR3 protein. Of about 670,000 distinct CDR3 sequences listed, 35% to 50% were seen once; the top ten hold approximately 31%. Sequencing was done on a sample of blood. These receptors originate from a man of 80 years or more in good health.

The rearrangement joins TRBV6-1 to TRBJ1-2, with D maybe TRBD1 (5 bases). The CDR3 totals 16 residues. Deletions cut 6 bases from V and 2 bases from J, with 19 bases between. Germline V gene lookup returns CDR1 MNHNS and CDR2 SASEGT. The CDR3 protein is CASRDKGGTWNYGYTF. The CDR3 nucleotides are TGTGCCAGCAGGGACAAGGGAGGAACTTGGAACTATGGCTACACCTTC.

This clonotype came up many times. The chain links TRBV4-3 to TRBJ2-7; 11 positions match TRBD1. CDR3 length: 14 amino acids. Trimming at V came to 4 bases and at J to 5 bases, leaving 4 bases not matched to a gene. Germline assignment: CDR1 LGHNA and CDR2 YSLEER. The DNA of the CDR3 is TGCGCCAGCAGCCCCGGACAGGGGGCGGACGAGCAGTACTTC. Translation: CASSPGQGADEQYF.

This sequence joins TRBV28 and TRBJ2-6, with 11 bases aligning to TRBD1. The CDR3 runs to 15 residues. Trimming cost V 6 bases and J 2 bases; bases outside gene matches: 0. CDR1 and CDR2 (germline): MDHEN, SYDVKM. The CDR3 DNA is TGTGCCAGCAGGGGACAGGGGGCTGGGGCCAACGTCCTGACTTTC. Translation gives CASRGQGAGANVLTF.

This clonotype was found a few times. The rearrangement joins TRBV4-3 to TRBJ2-7, with TRBD2 matching 12 bases. This CDR3 comprises 21 residues. The ends lost 0 bases at V and 1 base at J; junction bases unmatched: 16. Germline values: CDR1 LGHNA, CDR2 YSLEER. CDR3 in DNA: TGCGCCAGCAGCCAAGATTCTCCCTCACTAGCGGGAGGTTCAATATCCTACGAGCAGTACTTC. It codes for CASSQDSPSLAGGSISYEQYF.

This chain connects TRBV4-1 to TRBJ2-3, with D possibly matching TRBD2 (5 bases). The CDR3 spans 16 residues. Germline CDR1 and CDR2: MGHRA and YSYEKL. V was cut by 3 bases and J by 0 bases, with 13 bases left in between. CDR3 residues: CASSQGGGYSTDTQYF. For the CDR3, the DNA is TGCGCCAGCAGCCAGGGTGGCGGGTACAGCACAGATACGCAGTATTTT.

The chain combines TRBV18 with TRBJ2-4; no definite D call. Germline V gene lookup returns CDR1 KGHSH and CDR2 LQKENI. This CDR3 comprises 12 residues. Trimming shortened V by 3 bases and J by 13 bases, and 13 bases separated the two germline ends. CDR3 nucleotides: TGTGCCAGCTCACCGGTTTCCGGTGAGCAGTACTTC. Encoded protein: CASSPVSGEQYF.

This chain uses TRBV10-3 with TRBJ1-5; 7 nucleotides match TRBD1. Trimming removed 6 bases from V and 3 bases from J; junction bases left unmatched: 5. Germline CDR1 ENHRY, CDR2 SYGVKD. The CDR3 consists of 14 residues. CDR3 nucleotides: TGTGCCATCAGCCCGGGACAGTCCAATCAGCCCCAGCATTTT. This encodes CAISPGQSNQPQHF.

This clonotype has only a few counts. The chain uses TRBV7-2 and TRBJ2-5; 14 bases are shared with TRBD2. J was trimmed by 4 bases and V by 5 bases; bases with no gene match: 6. Germline lookup yields CDR1 SGHTA and CDR2 FQGNSA. The CDR3 is made up of 16 amino acids. CDR3 sequence (DNA): TGTGCCAGCAGCCCACAGACTAGCGGGAGGGGAGAGACCCAGTACTTC. Protein product: CASSPQTSGRGETQYF.

This clonotype was counted many times. This chain joins TRBV4-2 and TRBJ2-3; possibly TRBD1 for D (6 bases). Trimming removed 4 bases from V and 3 bases from J, with 11 bases in between. The CDR3 contains 14 residues. Looked up from germline, CDR1 is LGHNA and CDR2 is YNFKEQ. The chain's CDR3 is CASSREDRTDTQYF. The CDR3 region has the DNA TGTGCCAGCAGCCGAGAAGACAGGACAGATACGCAGTATTTT.

This clonotype turned up a few times. A much larger clone differs from this one at a single base, so this may be a read error. The rearrangement uses TRBV7-2 and TRBJ2-7; TRBD2 matches 7 bases. The CDR3 is made up of 15 amino acids. Per the germline V gene, CDR1 is SGHTA and CDR2 is FQGNSA. The V and J ends lost 1 base and 6 bases, in that order; junction bases with no gene match: 9. The CDR3 here is CASSLESGGSCEQYF. Written as DNA, the CDR3 is TGTGCCAGCAGCTTAGAGTCGGGAGGCAGCTGCGAGCAGTACTTC.

This chain connects TRBV5-1 to TRBJ1-1, with 9 bases that match TRBD1. The J segment lost 6 bases and the V segment lost 2 bases, leaving 8 bases of the junction unmatched. The germline V gene has CDR1 SGHRS and CDR2 YFSETQ. The length of the CDR3 is 15 residues. CDR3: CASSFNRGPDSEAFF. The CDR3 DNA sequence: TGCGCCAGCAGCTTCAACAGGGGGCCTGACTCTGAAGCTTTCTTT.

This clonotype has a handful of counts. The rearrangement uses TRBV5-1 and TRBJ2-3; 12 bases line up with TRBD1. The CDR3 runs to 17 residues. Germline V lookup: CDR1 SGHRS, CDR2 YFSETQ. Trimming took 4 bases from V and 4 from J; bases not matched to a gene: 10. The CDR3 DNA sequence: TGCGCCAGCAGCATCCGAACTGGGACAGGGGGCGCAGATACGCAGTATTTT. Translated: CASSIRTGTGGADTQYF.

This clonotype was counted between two and nine times. This chain joins TRBV5-1 and TRBJ2-7, with TRBD1 as a possible D gene (5 bases). The germline gives CDR1 SGHRS, CDR2 YFSETQ. CDR3 length: 12 amino acids. V lost 3 bases and J 7 bases, leaving 11 bases between the germline ends. The CDR3 DNA follows: TGCGCCAGCAGCTCAGGGTTGTGGGAGCAGTACTTC. As protein: CASSSGLWEQYF.

The J gene is TRBJ1-5, the V gene TRBV20-1; 8 nucleotides agree with TRBD1. After removal of 3 bases from V and 6 bases from J, the junction contained 4 bases not matched to a gene. The CDR3 runs to 13 residues. Germline V gene data show CDR1 as DFQATT and CDR2 as SNEGSKA (reference sequence). As DNA, the CDR3 is TGCAGTGCTAGCCCAGGGGGCGGTCAGCCCCAGCATTTT. This translates into CSASPGGGQPQHF.